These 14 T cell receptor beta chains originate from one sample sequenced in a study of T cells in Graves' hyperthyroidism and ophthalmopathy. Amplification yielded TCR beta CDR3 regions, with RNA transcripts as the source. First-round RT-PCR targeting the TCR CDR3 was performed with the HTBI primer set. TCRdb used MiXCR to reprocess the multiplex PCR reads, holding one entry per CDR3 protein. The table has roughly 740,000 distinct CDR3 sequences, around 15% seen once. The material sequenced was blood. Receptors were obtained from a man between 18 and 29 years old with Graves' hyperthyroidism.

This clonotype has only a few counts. As DNA, the CDR3 is TGTGCCAGTAGTATACAGGGGAACCACGAGCAGTACTTC. It encodes CASSIQGNHEQYF. The chain links TRBV19 to TRBJ2-7; tentative D call: TRBD1 (6 bases). The CDR3 loop spans 13 amino acids. Germline lookup yields CDR1 LNHDA and CDR2 SQIVND (reference sequence). Trimming pared 2 bases from V and 5 bases from J, leaving 10 bases between.

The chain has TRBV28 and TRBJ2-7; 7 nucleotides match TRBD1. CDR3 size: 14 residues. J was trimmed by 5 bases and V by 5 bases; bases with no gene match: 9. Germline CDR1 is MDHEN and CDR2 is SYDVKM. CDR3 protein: CASSPTGTVDEQYF. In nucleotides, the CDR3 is TGTGCCAGCAGTCCCACGGGGACAGTCGACGAGCAGTACTTC.

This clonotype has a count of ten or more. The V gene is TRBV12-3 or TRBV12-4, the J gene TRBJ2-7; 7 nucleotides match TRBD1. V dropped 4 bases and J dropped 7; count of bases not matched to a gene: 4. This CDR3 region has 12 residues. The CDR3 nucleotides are TGTGCCAGCAGTTGGACAGGTAAAGAGCAGTACTTC. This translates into CASSWTGKEQYF.

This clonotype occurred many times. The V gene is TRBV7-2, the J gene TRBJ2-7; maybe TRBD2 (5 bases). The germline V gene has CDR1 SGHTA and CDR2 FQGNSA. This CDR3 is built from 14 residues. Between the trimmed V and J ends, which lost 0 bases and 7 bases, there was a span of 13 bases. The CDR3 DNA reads TGTGCCAGCAGCTTAGCCGGTCTCCCGGGGGAGCAGTACTTC. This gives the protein CASSLAGLPGEQYF.

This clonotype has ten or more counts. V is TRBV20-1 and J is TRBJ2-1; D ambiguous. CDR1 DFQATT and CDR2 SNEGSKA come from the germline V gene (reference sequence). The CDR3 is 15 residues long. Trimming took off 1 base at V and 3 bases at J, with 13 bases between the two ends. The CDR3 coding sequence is TGCAGTGCTAGAGGCCGGGTCCACATCTACAATGAGCAGTTCTTC. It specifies CSARGRVHIYNEQFF.

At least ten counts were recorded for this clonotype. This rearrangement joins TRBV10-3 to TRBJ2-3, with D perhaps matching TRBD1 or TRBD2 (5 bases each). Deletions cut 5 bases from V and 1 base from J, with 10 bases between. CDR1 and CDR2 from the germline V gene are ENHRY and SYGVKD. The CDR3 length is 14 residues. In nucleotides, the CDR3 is TGTGCCATCAGTCGGGACGCTCGCACAGATACGCAGTATTTT. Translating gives CAISRDARTDTQYF.

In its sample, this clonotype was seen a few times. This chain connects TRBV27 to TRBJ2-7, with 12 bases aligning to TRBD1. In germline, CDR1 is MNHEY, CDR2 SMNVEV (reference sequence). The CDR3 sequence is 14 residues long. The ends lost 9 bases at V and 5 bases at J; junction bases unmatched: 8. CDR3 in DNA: TGTGCCAGTGGCAGGGACAGGGGGCTGGACGAGCAGTACTTC. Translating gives CASGRDRGLDEQYF.

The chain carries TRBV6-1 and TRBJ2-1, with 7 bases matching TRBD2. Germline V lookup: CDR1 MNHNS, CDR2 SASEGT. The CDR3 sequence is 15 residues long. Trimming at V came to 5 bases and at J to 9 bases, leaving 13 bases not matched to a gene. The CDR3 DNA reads TGTGCCAGCAGTTATTTTGTGGGAGGGTCCCGTGAGCAGTTCTTC. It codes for CASSYFVGGSREQFF.

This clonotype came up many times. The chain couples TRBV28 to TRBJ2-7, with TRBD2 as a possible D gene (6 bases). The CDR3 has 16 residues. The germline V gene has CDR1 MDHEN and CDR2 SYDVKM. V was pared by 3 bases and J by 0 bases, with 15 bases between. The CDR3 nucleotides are TGTGCCAGCAGTTTCGGGGGTCAGGAGAGCTCCTACGAGCAGTACTTC. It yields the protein CASSFGGQESSYEQYF.

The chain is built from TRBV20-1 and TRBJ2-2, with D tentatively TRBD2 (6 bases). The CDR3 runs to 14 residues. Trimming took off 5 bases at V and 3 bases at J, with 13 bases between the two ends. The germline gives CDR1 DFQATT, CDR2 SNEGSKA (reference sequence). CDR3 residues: CSAFFSGDTGELFF. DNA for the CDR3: TGCAGTGCTTTTTTTAGCGGAGACACCGGGGAGCTGTTTTTT.

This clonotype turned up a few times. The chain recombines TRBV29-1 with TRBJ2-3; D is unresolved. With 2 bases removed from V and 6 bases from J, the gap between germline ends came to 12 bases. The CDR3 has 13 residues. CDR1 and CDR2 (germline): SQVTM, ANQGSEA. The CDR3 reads CSVEPQDQDTQYF. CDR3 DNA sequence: TGCAGCGTTGAACCCCAGGACCAGGATACGCAGTATTTT.

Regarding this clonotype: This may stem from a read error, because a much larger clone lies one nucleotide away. The CDR3 loop is CASSSLDGFGTEAFF. CDR3 in DNA: TGTGCCAGCAGTTCATTGGACGGATTTGGCACTGAAGCTTTCTTT. This chain uses TRBV28 with TRBJ1-1; D gene unclear. Per germline, CDR1 MDHEN and CDR2 SYDVKM. The length of the CDR3 is 15 residues. Trimming removed 4 bases at V and 4 bases at J, with 16 bases between.

The CDR3 region is CATSSGVSEKLFF. Here the CDR3 DNA reads TGTGCCACCAGCAGCGGGGTGTCTGAAAAACTGTTTTTT. The chain uses TRBV15 and TRBJ1-4; D gene uncertain. The CDR3 is 13 amino acids. Trimming removed 3 bases from V and 7 bases from J, with 9 bases in between. CDR1 and CDR2 (germline): LNHNV, YYDKDF (reference sequence).

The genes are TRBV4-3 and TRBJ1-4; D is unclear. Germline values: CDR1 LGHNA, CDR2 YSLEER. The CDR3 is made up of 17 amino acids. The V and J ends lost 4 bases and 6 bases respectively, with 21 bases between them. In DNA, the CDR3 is TGCGCCAGCAGCCCCTCCCCTGGCCGGGCGGAGGATGAAAAACTGTTTTTT. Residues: CASSPSPGRAEDEKLFF.